These 10 T cell receptor beta chains were sequenced from one sample in a study of identical twins. TCRdb re-derived calls from the 5' RACE reads in MiXCR, one entry per CDR3 protein. The data hold 1,800,000 or so distinct CDR3 sequences, with roughly a third observed a single time. The sequencing input was cord blood. The receptors shown here come from a newborn girl in good health.

J is TRBJ1-2 and V is TRBV4-2; D may be TRBD1 (6 bases). The length of the CDR3 is 16 residues. V lost 2 bases, J lost 8 bases, and 21 bases lay in between. The germline V gene encodes CDR1 LGHNA and CDR2 YNFKEQ. CDR3 protein: CASSQNPRGGFEGYTF. For the CDR3, the DNA is TGTGCCAGCAGCCAAAACCCCCGGGGGGGCTTTGAGGGCTACACCTTC.

This clonotype was counted only a few times. V and J are TRBV11-2 and TRBJ1-6, with no clear D. CDR3 length equals 15 residues. V lost 5 bases and J 5 bases, leaving 13 bases between the germline ends. The germline V gene has CDR1 SGHAT and CDR2 FQNNGV. The CDR3 reads CASSQQPKDNSPLHF. CDR3 bases: TGTGCCAGCAGCCAGCAGCCTAAGGATAATTCACCCCTCCACTTT.

This sequence joins TRBV19 and TRBJ2-6; 9 bases are a match to TRBD1. The V gene end was trimmed by 3 bases and the J gene end by 0 bases; junction bases not matched to a gene: 6. The CDR3 contains 18 residues. Germline V lookup: CDR1 LNHDA, CDR2 SQIVND (reference sequence). For the CDR3, the DNA is TGTGCCAGTAGTATCCAGGGACAGGGTTTCTCTGGGGCCAACGTCCTGACTTTC. This sequence encodes CASSIQGQGFSGANVLTF. Full variable domain (remainder filled in from reference TRBV19 and TRBJ2-6): DGGITQSPKYLFRKEGQNVTLSCEQNLNHDAMYWYRQDPGQGLRLIYYSQIVNDFQKGDIAEGYSVSREKKESFPLTVTSAQKNPTAFYLCASSIQGQGFSGANVLTFGAGSRLTVL.

This clonotype was counted at least ten times. This sequence joins TRBV9 and TRBJ2-3, with D possibly being TRBD2 (6 bases). CDR3 length: 15 amino acids. Germline-derived CDR1 and CDR2 are SGDLS and YYNGEE. The germline V and J ends were trimmed by 3 bases and 0 bases, with 11 bases remaining between them. The CDR3 loop is CASSARLESTDTQYF. The DNA of the CDR3 is TGTGCCAGCAGCGCGCGACTAGAGAGCACAGATACGCAGTATTTT.

About this clonotype: With a much larger clone just one base away, this may be a read error. The gene calls are TRBV10-3 and TRBJ1-2; perhaps TRBD1 as D (5 bases). Germline V lookup: CDR1 ENHRY, CDR2 SYGVKD. The CDR3 is 15 amino acids. CDR3 in amino acids: CAISESGTGNYDYTF. As DNA, the CDR3 is TGTGCCATCAGTGAGTCGGGGACGGGTAACTATGACTACACCTTC.

In its sample, this clonotype was seen many times. One end of the junction varies from germline; a read error may be responsible. This chain joins TRBV6-5 and TRBJ2-1, with D tentatively TRBD1 (6 bases). The CDR3 extends over 13 amino acids. Germline CDR1 reads MNHEY; CDR2 reads SVGAGI. CDR3 in DNA: TGCGCCAGCAGCTACTCCAGGGGCAATGAGCAGTTCTTC. Amino acid sequence: CASSYSRGNEQFF.

A remark on this clonotype: A much more abundant neighbour one base away suggests this may be a read error. The gene calls are TRBV24-1 and TRBJ2-4; perhaps TRBD1 as D (6 bases). The J call is uncertain, as TRBJ2-7 better fits the DNA end. Germline V gene data show CDR1 as KGHDR and CDR2 as SFDVKD. This CDR3 is 13 amino acids long. CDR3 residues: CATSAQGRCEQYF. The DNA of the CDR3 is TGTGCCACCAGTGCACAGGGTAGGTGCGAGCAGTACTTC.

This clonotype has a handful of counts. CDR3 loop: CASSPVLAGGSYEQYF. CDR3 nucleotides: TGCGCCAGCAGCCCAGTTCTAGCGGGAGGATCCTACGAGCAGTACTTC. V is TRBV5-1 and J is TRBJ2-7; TRBD2 matches 11 bases. V dropped 4 bases and J dropped 1; count of bases not matched to a gene: 7. The CDR3 runs 16 residues. CDR1 is SGHRS and CDR2 is YFSETQ in the germline V gene.

The rearrangement uses TRBV29-1 and TRBJ2-7, with 7 bases identical to TRBD1. The J call could be wrong; TRBJ2-5 is a better fit for the DNA end. The CDR3 is 13 amino acids. CDR1 and CDR2 (germline): SQVTM, ANQGSEA. This chain's CDR3 is CSVVDRVRETQYF. For the CDR3, the DNA is TGCAGCGTCGTAGACAGGGTGAGGGAGACCCAGTACTTC.

This clonotype turned up a few times. The chain combines TRBV10-3 with TRBJ1-1; a weak D match, TRBD1 (5 bases). The CDR3 totals 15 residues. Looked up from germline, CDR1 is ENHRY and CDR2 is SYGVKD. V was clipped by 2 bases and J by 1 base, with 11 bases between them. The DNA of the CDR3 is TGTGCCATCAGTGAGCGGGACGGCCCGAACACTGAAGCTTTCTTT. Protein: CAISERDGPNTEAFF.